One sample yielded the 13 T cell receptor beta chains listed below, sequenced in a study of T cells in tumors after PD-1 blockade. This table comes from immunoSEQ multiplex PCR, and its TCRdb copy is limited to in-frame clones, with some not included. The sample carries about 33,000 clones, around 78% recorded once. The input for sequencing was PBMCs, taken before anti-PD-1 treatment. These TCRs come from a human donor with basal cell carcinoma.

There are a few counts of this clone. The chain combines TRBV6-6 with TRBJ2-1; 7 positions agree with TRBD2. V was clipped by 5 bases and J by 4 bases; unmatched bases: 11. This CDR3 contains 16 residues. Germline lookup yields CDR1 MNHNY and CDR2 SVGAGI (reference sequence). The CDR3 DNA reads TGTGCCAGCAGTACTTCCTGGCGGGAGAATTACAATGAGCAGTTCTTC. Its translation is CASSTSWRENYNEQFF.

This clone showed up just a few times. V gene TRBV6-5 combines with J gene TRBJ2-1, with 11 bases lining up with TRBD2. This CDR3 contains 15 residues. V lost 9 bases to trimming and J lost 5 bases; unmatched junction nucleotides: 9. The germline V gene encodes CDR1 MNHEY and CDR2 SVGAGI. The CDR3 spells CASLPRLAGNNEQFF. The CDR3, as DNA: TGTGCCAGTCTCCCCCGACTAGCGGGAAACAATGAGCAGTTCTTC.

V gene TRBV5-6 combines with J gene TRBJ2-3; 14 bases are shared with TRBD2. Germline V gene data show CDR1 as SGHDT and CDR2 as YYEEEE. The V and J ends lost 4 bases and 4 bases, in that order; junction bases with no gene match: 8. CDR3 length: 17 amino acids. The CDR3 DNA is TGTGCCAGCAGCGAAAGACTAGCGGGGGGGCCATCAGATACGCAGTATTTT. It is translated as CASSERLAGGPSDTQYF.

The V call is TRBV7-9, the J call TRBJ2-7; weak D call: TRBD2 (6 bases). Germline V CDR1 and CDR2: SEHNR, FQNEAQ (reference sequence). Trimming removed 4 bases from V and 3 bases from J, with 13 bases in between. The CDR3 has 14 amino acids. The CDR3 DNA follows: TGTGCCAGCAGCTCCGCTGCGGGGCTCTACGAGCAGTACTTC. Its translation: CASSSAAGLYEQYF.

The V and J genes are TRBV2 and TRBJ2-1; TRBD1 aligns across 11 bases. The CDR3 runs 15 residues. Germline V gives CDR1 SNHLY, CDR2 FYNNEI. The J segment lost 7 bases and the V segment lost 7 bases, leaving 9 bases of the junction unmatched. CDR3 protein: CASKLGQGAGNEQFF. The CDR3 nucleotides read TGTGCCAGCAAACTAGGACAGGGGGCGGGTAATGAGCAGTTCTTC.

CDR3 in amino acids: CASSQDSRGPHGYTF. The DNA for the CDR3 is TGCGCCAGCAGCCAAGATAGCCGGGGACCCCATGGCTACACCTTC. The chain employs TRBV4-3 and TRBJ1-2, with a tentative D call TRBD1 (5 bases). The CDR3 has 15 residues. The V gene lost 0 bases and the J gene lost 6 bases, with 14 bases spanning the gap. Germline CDR1 LGHNA, CDR2 YSLEER.

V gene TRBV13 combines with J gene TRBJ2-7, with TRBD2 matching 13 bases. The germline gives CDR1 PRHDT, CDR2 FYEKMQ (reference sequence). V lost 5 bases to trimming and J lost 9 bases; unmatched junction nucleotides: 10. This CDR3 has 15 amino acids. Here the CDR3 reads CASSPGTSGAVGQYF. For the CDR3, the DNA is TGTGCCAGCAGCCCCGGGACTAGCGGGGCTGTTGGGCAGTACTTC. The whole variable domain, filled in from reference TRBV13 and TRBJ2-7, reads AAGVIQSPRHLIKEKRETATLKCYPIPRHDTVYWYQQGPGQDPQFLISFYEKMQSDKGSIPDRFSAQQFSDYHSELNMSSLELGDSALYFCASSPGTSGAVGQYFGPGTRLTVT.

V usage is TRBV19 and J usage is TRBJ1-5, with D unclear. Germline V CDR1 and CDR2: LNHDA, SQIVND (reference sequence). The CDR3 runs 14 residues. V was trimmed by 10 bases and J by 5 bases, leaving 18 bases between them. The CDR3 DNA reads TGTGCCACCCACAGTGGGCTTGGCGATCAGCCCCAGCATTTT. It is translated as CATHSGLGDQPQHF.

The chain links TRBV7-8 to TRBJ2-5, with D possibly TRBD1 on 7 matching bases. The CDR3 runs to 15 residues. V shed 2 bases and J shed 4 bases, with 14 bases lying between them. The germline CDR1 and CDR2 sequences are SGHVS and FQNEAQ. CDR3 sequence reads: CASSLPAQGGETQYF. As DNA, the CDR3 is TGTGCCAGCAGCTTACCAGCCCAGGGGGGAGAGACCCAGTACTTC.

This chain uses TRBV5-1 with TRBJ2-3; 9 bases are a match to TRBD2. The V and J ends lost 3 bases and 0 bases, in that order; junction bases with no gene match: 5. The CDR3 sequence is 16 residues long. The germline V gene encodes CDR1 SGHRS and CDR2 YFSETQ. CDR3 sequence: CASSSETSGSTDTQYF. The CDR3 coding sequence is TGCGCCAGCAGCTCGGAGACTAGCGGAAGCACAGATACGCAGTATTTT.

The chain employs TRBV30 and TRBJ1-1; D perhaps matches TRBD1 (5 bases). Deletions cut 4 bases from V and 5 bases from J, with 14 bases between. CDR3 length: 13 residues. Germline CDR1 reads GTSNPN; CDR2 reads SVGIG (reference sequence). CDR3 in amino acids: CAWTDGGGTEAFF. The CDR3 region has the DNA TGTGCCTGGACCGACGGGGGAGGAACTGAAGCTTTCTTT.

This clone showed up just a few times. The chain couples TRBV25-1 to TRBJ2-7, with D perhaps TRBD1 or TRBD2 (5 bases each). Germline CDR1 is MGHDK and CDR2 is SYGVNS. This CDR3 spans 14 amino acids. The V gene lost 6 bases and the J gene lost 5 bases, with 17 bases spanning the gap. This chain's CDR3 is CASSPTEGRHEQYF. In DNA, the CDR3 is TGTGCCAGCAGCCCGACAGAGGGGCGGCACGAGCAGTACTTC.

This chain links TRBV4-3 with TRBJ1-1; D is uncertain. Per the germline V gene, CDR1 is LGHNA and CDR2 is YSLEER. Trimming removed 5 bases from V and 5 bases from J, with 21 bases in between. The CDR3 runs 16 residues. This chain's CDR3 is CASSLSQSALPTEAFF. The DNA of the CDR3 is TGCGCCAGCAGCTTAAGTCAGTCGGCCCTCCCGACTGAAGCTTTCTTT.